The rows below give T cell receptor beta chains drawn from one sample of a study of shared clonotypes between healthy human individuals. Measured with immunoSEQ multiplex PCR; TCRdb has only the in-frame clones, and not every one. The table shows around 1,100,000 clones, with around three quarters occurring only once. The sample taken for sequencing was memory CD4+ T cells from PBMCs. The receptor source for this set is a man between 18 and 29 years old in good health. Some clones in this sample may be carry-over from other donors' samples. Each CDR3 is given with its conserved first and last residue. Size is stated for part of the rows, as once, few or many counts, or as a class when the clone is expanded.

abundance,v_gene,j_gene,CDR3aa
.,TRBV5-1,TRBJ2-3,CASSLEGAGGADTQYF
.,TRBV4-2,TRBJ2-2,CASSQDLILASNTGELFF
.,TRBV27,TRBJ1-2,CASSSTGSYGYTF
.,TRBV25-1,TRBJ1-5,CASRGQFNQPQHF
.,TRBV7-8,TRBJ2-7,CASSDPTGSSYEQYF
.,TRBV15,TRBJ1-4,CATRKGLTNEKLFF
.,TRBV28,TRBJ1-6,CASSADRTAYNSPLHF
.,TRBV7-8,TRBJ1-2,CASSPRRGVNYGYTF
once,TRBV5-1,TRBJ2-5,CASSLAVRAQETQYF
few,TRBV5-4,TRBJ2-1,CASSSSSANYYNEQFF
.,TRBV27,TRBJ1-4,CASSFWGERYEKLFF
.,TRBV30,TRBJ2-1,CAWSGPGLAGYNEQFF
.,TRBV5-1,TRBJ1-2,CASSLAYAHYGYTF
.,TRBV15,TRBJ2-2,CATSRAGAQTTSGELFF
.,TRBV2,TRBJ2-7,CASRWASGLYEQYF
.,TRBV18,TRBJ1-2,CASSPMTGRGYTF
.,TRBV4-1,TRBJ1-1,CASSQLLTVMNTEAFF
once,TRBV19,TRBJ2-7,CASSIPAGTGSEQYF
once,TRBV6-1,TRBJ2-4,CATMAGALSDIQYF
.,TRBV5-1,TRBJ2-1,CASSFVLADNEQFF
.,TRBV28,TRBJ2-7,CASSYGPTYEQYF
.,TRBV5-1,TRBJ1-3,CASSLEAGSGNTIYF
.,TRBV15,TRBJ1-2,CATSRAGSDYGYTF
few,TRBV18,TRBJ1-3,CASSLQGSGNTIYF
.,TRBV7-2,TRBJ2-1,CASSRDRSYNEQFF
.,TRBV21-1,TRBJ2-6,CASSPRGANHSGANVLTF
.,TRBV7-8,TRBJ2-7,CASSYRQGKSYEQYF
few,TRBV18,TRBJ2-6,CASSPRTGISGANVLTF
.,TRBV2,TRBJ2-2,CASQRSTGGFSGELFF
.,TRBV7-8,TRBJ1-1,CASSPGQDLNTEAFF
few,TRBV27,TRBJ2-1,CASSGTGRNEQFF
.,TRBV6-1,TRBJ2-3,CASRRAGGLTDTQYF
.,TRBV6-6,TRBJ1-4,CASNLYREREKLFF
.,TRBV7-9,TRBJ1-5,CASSFPNQPQHF
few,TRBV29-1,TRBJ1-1,CSVAGQRESEAFF
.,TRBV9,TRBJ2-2,CASSPRTSGSTGELFF
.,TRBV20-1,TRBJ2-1,CSARGYNEQFF
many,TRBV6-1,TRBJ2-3,CASRAAGLGSDTQYF
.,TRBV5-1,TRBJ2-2,CASSLAAGVLSGELFF
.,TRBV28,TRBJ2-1,CASSPIPPTDYNEQFF
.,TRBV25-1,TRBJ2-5,CASSVLAAGETQYF
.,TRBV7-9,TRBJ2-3,CASSSLTGGRTDTQYF
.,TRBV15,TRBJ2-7,CATSRRTFSGRANEQYF
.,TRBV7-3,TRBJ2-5,CASSPGHQETQYF
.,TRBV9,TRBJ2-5,CASSVGLAGAQETQYF
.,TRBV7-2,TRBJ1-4,CASSLKTGENEKLFF
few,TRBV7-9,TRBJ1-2,CASSLAKAATDYGYTF
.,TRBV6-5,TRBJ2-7,CASRPGRTVYEQYF
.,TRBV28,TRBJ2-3,CASSFGTGHGLVSPDTQYF
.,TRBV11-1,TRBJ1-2,CASSLSSTGGRHGYTF
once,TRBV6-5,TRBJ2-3,CASSKTVGDTQYF
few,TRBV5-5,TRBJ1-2,CASSLAYRDYGYTF
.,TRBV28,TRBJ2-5,CASSSRMGRSRGNQETQYF
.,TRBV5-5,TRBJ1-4,CASSLALRLLNEKLFF
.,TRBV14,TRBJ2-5,CASSQLQGETQYF
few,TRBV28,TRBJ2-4,CASPPSGATAKNIQYF
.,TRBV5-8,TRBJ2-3,CASSLGRTSPGASTDTQYF
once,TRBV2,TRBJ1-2,CASRITGQNYGYTF
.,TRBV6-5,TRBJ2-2,CASSPSGRAGELFF